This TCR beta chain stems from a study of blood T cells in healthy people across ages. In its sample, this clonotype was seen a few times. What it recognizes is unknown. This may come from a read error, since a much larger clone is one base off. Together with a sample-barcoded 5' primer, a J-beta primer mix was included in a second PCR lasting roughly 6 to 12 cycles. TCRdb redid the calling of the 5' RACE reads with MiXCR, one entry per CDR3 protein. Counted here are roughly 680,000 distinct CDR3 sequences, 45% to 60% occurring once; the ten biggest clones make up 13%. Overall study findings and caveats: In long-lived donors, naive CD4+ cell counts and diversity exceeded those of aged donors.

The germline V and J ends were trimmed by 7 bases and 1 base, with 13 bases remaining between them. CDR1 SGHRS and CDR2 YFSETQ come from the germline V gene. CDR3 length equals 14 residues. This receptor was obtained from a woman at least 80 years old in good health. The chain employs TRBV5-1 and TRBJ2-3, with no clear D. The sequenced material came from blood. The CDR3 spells CASYGVVGTDTQYF. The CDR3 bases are TGCGCCAGCTACGGTGTGGTAGGCACAGATACGCAGTATTTT.